Below, one TCR beta chain is given with its context. Its antigen is unknown. Trimming removed 2 bases from V and 7 bases from J; junction bases left unmatched: 6. This CDR3 spans 16 amino acids. CDR1 and CDR2 from the germline V gene are MRHNA and SNTAGT. This record belongs to a study of regulatory T cells in long-lasting Graves disease. Regarding the study as a whole: Thyroid tissue went unstudied; only peripheral blood was examined. Lower TCR diversity characterized persistent Graves' patients relative to newly diagnosed patients.

According to the study, TCR beta libraries were built with iRepertoire HTBI primers and CDR3-region Arm-PCR. TCRdb reprocessed the multiplex PCR reads with MiXCR, giving one entry per CDR3 protein. The table shows some 420,000 distinct CDR3 sequences, with roughly 22% occurring only once. Stated time point: persistent/refractory GD, antithyroid drugs over 5 years with positive TRAb. RNA extracted from PBMCs served as the sequencing template. Patients came through an endocrinology department, and that department was in Xi'an, China. Sequenced material: peripheral blood mononuclear cells (PBMCs), taken when the disease was refractory, from a patient treated with antithyroid drugs. The chain has TRBV6-4 and TRBJ1-6, with TRBD1 matching 9 bases. This sequence originates from a female donor with Graves disease. The CDR3 is CASSDPMDRGNSPLHF. CDR3 DNA: TGTGCCAGCAGTGACCCTATGGACAGGGGAAATTCACCCCTCCACTTT.